The 22 T cell receptor beta chains below all came from one sample that was sequenced in a study of sequential checkpoint blockade in melanoma. Measured with immunoSEQ multiplex PCR; TCRdb has only the in-frame clones, and not every one. The sample includes some 19,000 clones, 27% of them seen just once. The treatment: randomized to nivolumab then ipilimumab (arm A) or the reverse (arm B). Sequenced material: tumor tissue (inferred from file names), taken from a patient given nivolumab and ipilimumab in sequence. All receptors derive from a human donor with melanoma.

This clone was counted only a few times. The chain carries TRBV11-3 and TRBJ2-7, with D perhaps matching TRBD2 (5 bases). Germline V gives CDR1 SGHNT, CDR2 YENEEA. Trimming left V 6 bases short and J 1 base short, with 31 bases between. The CDR3 sequence is 20 residues long. CDR3: CASRYVTRGDFILESYEQYF. For the CDR3, the DNA is TGTGCCAGCAGATATGTTACCCGGGGTGATTTTATTTTAGAGTCCTACGAGCAGTACTTC.

This clone was counted a few times. J is TRBJ2-1 and V is TRBV11-3, with 11 bases that match TRBD2. The CDR3 has 14 amino acids. V shed 5 bases, J shed 6 bases, and the junction held 3 bases outside the gene matches. Germline lookup yields CDR1 SGHNT and CDR2 YENEEA. CDR3 sequence (DNA): TGTGCCAGCAGCCTTGGGACTAGCGGCAATGAGCAGTTCTTC. This encodes CASSLGTSGNEQFF.

This clone has more than one count but fewer than ten. V usage is TRBV28 and J usage is TRBJ1-1; D not resolved. In germline, CDR1 is MDHEN, CDR2 SYDVKM. This CDR3 has 12 amino acids. V lost 3 bases to trimming and J lost 3 bases, with 5 bases between them. CDR3 DNA: TGTGCCAGCAGTTTCGATTACACTGAAGCTTTCTTT. It codes for CASSFDYTEAFF.

The chain joins TRBV15 to TRBJ1-5; the D is unclear. The germline V gene has CDR1 LNHNV and CDR2 YYDKDF (reference sequence). The CDR3 has 15 amino acids. V was pared by 5 bases and J by 2 bases, with 13 bases between. The CDR3 sequence is CATSSFGWGNQPQHF. The CDR3 DNA sequence: TGTGCCACCAGCTCCTTCGGGTGGGGCAATCAGCCCCAGCATTTT.

The table lists this clone with a few counts. The rearrangement joins TRBV18 to TRBJ1-1; D is unresolved. There are 16 residues in the CDR3. The ends were cut back, 0 bases at V and 3 bases at J, with 14 bases in the middle. Germline CDR1 is KGHSH and CDR2 is LQKENI. CDR3 nucleotide sequence: TGTGCCAGCTCACCACCCATCCGGGCGGCAGACACTGAAGCTTTCTTT. Encoded protein: CASSPPIRAADTEAFF.

By share, this clone counts as large (0.1 to 1%). This chain connects TRBV16 to TRBJ1-6; D remains unclear. Germline lookup yields CDR1 KGHSY and CDR2 FQNENV. V lost 2 bases, J lost 11 bases, and 13 bases lay in between. There are 14 residues in the CDR3. The DNA of the CDR3 is TGTGCCAGCAGCCAACTAGCACCCCGGCCACCCCTCCACTTT. The encoded protein is CASSQLAPRPPLHF.

This clone was seen a few times. V is TRBV28 and J is TRBJ1-2; D is possibly TRBD1 (5 bases). Germline V gives CDR1 MDHEN, CDR2 SYDVKM. V dropped 2 bases and J dropped 2 bases, with 9 bases sitting between them. This CDR3 has 14 residues. The CDR3 loop reads CASSLGRGNYGYTF. In DNA, the CDR3 is TGTGCCAGCAGTTTAGGGAGGGGCAACTATGGCTACACCTTC.

The genes are TRBV29-1 and TRBJ2-5; 7 bases are shared with TRBD1. J lost 5 bases, V lost 2 bases, and 8 bases had no gene match. The CDR3 is 14 residues long. Per the germline V gene, CDR1 is SQVTM and CDR2 is ANQGSEA. CDR3 in amino acids: CSVEPQNRGETQYF. The CDR3 nucleotides read TGCAGCGTTGAACCGCAGAACAGGGGTGAGACCCAGTACTTC.

The gene calls are TRBV6-8 and TRBJ2-3, with D perhaps TRBD1 (5 bases). Germline V gene lookup returns CDR1 MNHGY and CDR2 SAAAGT. The ends were cut back, 6 bases at V and 2 bases at J, with 18 bases in the middle. CDR3 length equals 16 residues. The CDR3 DNA is TGTGCCAGCAGCCTACAGGACGGATCCTCCACAGATACGCAGTATTTT. Protein: CASSLQDGSSTDTQYF.

V is TRBV6-8 and J is TRBJ2-3, with 10 bases matching TRBD2. The CDR3 has 15 residues. The V gene end was trimmed by 6 bases and the J gene end by 5 bases; junction bases not matched to a gene: 8. Germline CDR1 and CDR2: MNHGY and SAAAGT. In DNA, the CDR3 is TGTGCCAGCAGCCCGGGGACTAGCGACGGAGATACGCAGTATTTT. Translated, it gives CASSPGTSDGDTQYF.

This clone was detected only once. CDR3 protein: CATSLSSVLAYGYTF. CDR3 DNA sequence: TGTGCCACCAGTCTTTCGTCGGTGCTGGCTTATGGCTACACCTTC. This chain joins TRBV15 and TRBJ1-2; D unresolved. Trimming shortened V by 6 bases and J by 5 bases, and 19 bases separated the two germline ends. Germline CDR1 reads LNHNV; CDR2 reads YYDKDF (reference sequence). This CDR3 is 15 amino acids long.

The chain couples TRBV19 to TRBJ1-4; no definite D call. There are 15 residues in the CDR3. The V and J ends lost 5 bases and 7 bases respectively, with 17 bases between them. CDR1 and CDR2 (germline): LNHDA, SQIVND (reference sequence). Written as DNA, the CDR3 is TGTGCCAGTAGTCGCGCCGGACGAGGGTTTGAAAAACTGTTTTTT. This sequence encodes CASSRAGRGFEKLFF.

This clone appeared a few times. This rearrangement joins TRBV11-3 to TRBJ2-7, with D tentatively TRBD1 (5 bases). The CDR3 sequence is 14 residues long. Germline V gene sequence: CDR1 SGHNT, CDR2 YENEEA. V lost 2 bases, J lost 5 bases, and 13 bases lay in between. DNA for the CDR3: TGTGCCAGCAGCTTAACGGCAGGGATGAACGAGCAGTACTTC. Protein: CASSLTAGMNEQYF.

J is TRBJ2-1 and V is TRBV28; D possibly corresponds to TRBD1 (6 bases). Trimming stripped 8 bases from V and 6 bases from J, with 14 bases between. Germline V lookup: CDR1 MDHEN, CDR2 SYDVKM. The CDR3 has 13 amino acids. The CDR3 DNA follows: TGTGCCAGCGCCAGGGGAGCTATCAATGAGCAGTTCTTC. This translates into CASARGAINEQFF.

This clone has only a few counts. The chain employs TRBV11-3 and TRBJ2-7; 8 bases align to TRBD1. The CDR3 length is 15 residues. The V segment lost 0 bases and the J segment 6 bases; nucleotides outside the gene matches: 7. Germline values: CDR1 SGHNT, CDR2 YENEEA. The DNA for the CDR3 is TGTGCCAGCAGCTTAGAGACAGGGGTTATTGGCGAGCAGTACTTC. Protein product: CASSLETGVIGEQYF. The complete variable domain, with remaining parts taken from reference TRBV11-3 and TRBJ2-7, reads EAGVVQSPRYKIIEKKQPVAFWCNPISGHNTLYWYLQNLGQGPELLIRYENEEAVDDSQLPKDRFSAERLKGVDSTLKIQPAELGDSAVYLCASSLETGVIGEQYFGPGTRLTVT.

The chain couples TRBV19 to TRBJ1-2; tentatively, D is TRBD1 (5 bases). Germline V gene sequence: CDR1 LNHDA, CDR2 SQIVND (reference sequence). Trimming took off 2 bases at V and 4 bases at J, with 14 bases between the two ends. The length of the CDR3 is 15 residues. CDR3 coding DNA: TGTGCCAGTAGTATACGGACAAACGAACTCTATGGCTACACCTTC. Translation: CASSIRTNELYGYTF.

J is TRBJ2-7 and V is TRBV28, with D possibly TRBD2 on 7 matching bases. The V end was cut by 2 bases, the J end by 5 bases, with 16 bases between. The CDR3 totals 15 residues. CDR1 is MDHEN and CDR2 is SYDVKM in the germline V gene. The CDR3 DNA follows: TGTGCCAGCAGTTTAGGGGGGGCAGAGTTAGACGAGCAGTACTTC. Protein sequence: CASSLGGAELDEQYF.

The CDR3, as DNA: TGTGCCAGCGGGCAGGGAAACGAGCAGTACTTC. Its protein product is CASGQGNEQYF. This rearrangement joins TRBV6-7 to TRBJ2-7; possibly TRBD1 for D (5 bases). TRBV6-7 counts as an open reading frame of uncertain function. Trimming cost V 8 bases and J 5 bases, with 10 bases left between them. CDR3 length: 11 residues.

V is TRBV10-2 and J is TRBJ2-7; D is tentatively TRBD1 or TRBD2 (6 bases each). The germline gives CDR1 WSHSY, CDR2 SAAADI. V gave up 6 bases and J gave up 5 bases, with 14 bases separating them. CDR3 length: 13 residues. CDR3 nucleotides: TGCGCCAGCAGGGAGGGGGTTGTGAACGAGCAGTACTTC. This encodes CASREGVVNEQYF.

This clone is categorized as medium-sized. J is TRBJ2-7 and V is TRBV30; D could derive from TRBD1 or TRBD2 (5 bases each). Germline V gives CDR1 GTSNPN, CDR2 SVGIG (reference sequence). The CDR3 has 15 amino acids. Trimming stripped 2 bases from V and 3 bases from J, with 17 bases between. This CDR3 is CAWSPPGALFYEQYF. In nucleotides, the CDR3 is TGTGCCTGGAGTCCCCCCGGGGCCCTCTTCTACGAGCAGTACTTC.

A few counts support this clone. The chain uses TRBV2 and TRBJ2-1; D remains ambiguous. Germline V gene lookup returns CDR1 SNHLY and CDR2 FYNNEI. The length of the CDR3 is 15 residues. The V end lost 2 bases, the J end lost 2 bases, and 10 bases lay between the germline ends. CDR3: CASSEFAGAYNEQFF. The CDR3 DNA follows: TGTGCCAGCAGTGAATTTGCAGGAGCCTACAATGAGCAGTTCTTC.

This clone was counted many times. This chain uses TRBV9 with TRBJ2-7; no reliable D call. The CDR3 consists of 13 residues. Per the germline V gene, CDR1 is SGDLS and CDR2 is YYNGEE. V was clipped by 2 bases and J by 6 bases, with 12 bases between them. CDR3 nucleotides: TGTGCCAGCAGCGTTGAAACCCTTGGCGAGCAGTACTTC. Its translation: CASSVETLGEQYF.